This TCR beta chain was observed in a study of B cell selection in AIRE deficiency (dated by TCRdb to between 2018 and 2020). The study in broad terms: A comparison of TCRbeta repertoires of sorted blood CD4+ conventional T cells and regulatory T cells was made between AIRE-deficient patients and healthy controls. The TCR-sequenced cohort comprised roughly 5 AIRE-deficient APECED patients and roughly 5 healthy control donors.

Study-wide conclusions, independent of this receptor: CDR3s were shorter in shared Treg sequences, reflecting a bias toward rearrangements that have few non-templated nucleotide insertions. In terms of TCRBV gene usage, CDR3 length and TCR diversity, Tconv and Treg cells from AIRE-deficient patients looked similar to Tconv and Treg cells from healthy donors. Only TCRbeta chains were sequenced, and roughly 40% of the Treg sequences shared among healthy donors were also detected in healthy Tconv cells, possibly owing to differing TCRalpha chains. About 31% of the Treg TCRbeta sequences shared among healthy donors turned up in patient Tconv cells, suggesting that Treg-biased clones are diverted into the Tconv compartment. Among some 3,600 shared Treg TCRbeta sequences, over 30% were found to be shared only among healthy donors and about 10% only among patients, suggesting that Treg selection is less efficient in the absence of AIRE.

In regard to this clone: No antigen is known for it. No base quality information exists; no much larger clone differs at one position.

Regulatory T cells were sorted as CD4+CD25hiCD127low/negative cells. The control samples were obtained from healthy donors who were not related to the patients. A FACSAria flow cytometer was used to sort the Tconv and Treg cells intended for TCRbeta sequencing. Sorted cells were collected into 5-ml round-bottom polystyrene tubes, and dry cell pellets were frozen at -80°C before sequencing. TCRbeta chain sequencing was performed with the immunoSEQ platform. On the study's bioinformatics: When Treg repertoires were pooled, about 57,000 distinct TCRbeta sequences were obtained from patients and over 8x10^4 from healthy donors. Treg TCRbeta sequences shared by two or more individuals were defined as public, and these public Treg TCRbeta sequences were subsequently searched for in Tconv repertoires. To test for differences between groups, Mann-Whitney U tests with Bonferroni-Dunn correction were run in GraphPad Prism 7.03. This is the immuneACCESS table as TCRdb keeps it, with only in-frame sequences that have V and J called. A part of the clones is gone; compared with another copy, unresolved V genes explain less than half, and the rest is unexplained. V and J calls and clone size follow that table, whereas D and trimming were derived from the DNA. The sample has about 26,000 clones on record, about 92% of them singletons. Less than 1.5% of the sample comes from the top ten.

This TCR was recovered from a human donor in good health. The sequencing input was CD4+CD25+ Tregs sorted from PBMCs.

The sequenced DNA: TGTGCCAGCAGTAGACAGGGACAGGGGGCCACTGAAGCTTTCTTT. Its coded protein is CASSRQGQGATEAFF. This chain joins TRBV6-5 to TRBJ1-1; a stretch of 12 junction bases matches TRBD1. Based on the germline V gene, the CDR1 and CDR2 sequences are MNHEY and SVGAGI. The CDR3, cysteine through phenylalanine, is 15 amino acids long. Just the 45-base CDR3 DNA is kept, in frame starting at base 1. For this chain, trimming is 5 bases at the V end and 4 bases at the J end, and the number of junction bases without a gene match is 5.